This T cell receptor beta chain was retrieved from a study of a mutant IDH1 vaccine in newly diagnosed glioma. Whole-study context: Treated patients, averaging roughly 40 years, were around 62% male and about 40% female. Before enrollment, patients got radiotherapy alone, temozolomide alone, or mostly the combination. Study conclusions and caveats: Changes in the top peripheral T cell clonotypes seemingly had no bearing on pseudoprogression.

In regard to this clone: Antigen unknown.

TCRdb's copy holds only in-frame clones and misses some; the assay was immunoSEQ multiplex PCR. The sample shows nearly 15,000 clones, 75% to 90% of them seen only once. Germline CDR1 is SNHLY and CDR2 is FYNNEI. The V and J ends lost 3 bases and 7 bases, in that order; junction bases with no gene match: 8. This CDR3 contains 16 residues. Time point in this sample: baseline, week 1 (first vaccination visit). Treatment described: pre-vaccination baseline after standard-of-care therapy. The chain has TRBV2 and TRBJ1-6; TRBD1 agrees at 8 bases. Sample: PBMCs, taken from a glioma patient treated with radiotherapy, temozolomide or both. The TCR was taken from a woman in her thirties or forties with glioma. Some clones in this sample may be carry-over from other donors' samples. The CDR3 loop reads CASSDTKTGANSPLHF. The CDR3 region has the DNA TGTGCCAGCAGTGATACAAAGACAGGGGCAAATTCACCCCTCCACTTT.